This T cell receptor beta chain was observed in a study of shared clonotypes between healthy human individuals. Whole-study context: Researchers assigned three CD4 naive, three CD4 memory, two CD8 naive and one CD8 memory plate to each donor. General study points: Relative to memory subsets, naive subsets generally showed larger estimated richness.

This clone was seen a single time. Its cognate antigen is unknown. Data came from immunoSEQ multiplex PCR; TCRdb stores just in-frame clones and leaves some out. Of roughly 2.1 million clones detected, under 95% appear once; the ten largest clones hold around 1.7%. It was CD45RO-negative cells, positively selected for CCR7, that made up naive CD8 cells, with terminally differentiated effector memory CD45RA+ cells excluded. Each of the donors was a healthy adult who was HIV-negative and had not had a recent acute infection or vaccination. The receptor comes from a man aged 18 to 30 in good health. Some clones in this sample may be carry-over from other donors' samples. Sequencing used naive CD8+ T cells from PBMCs.

CDR3 protein: CASSYLSGNANYGYTF. The CDR3 DNA reads as TGTGCCAGCAGTTACCTATCCGGGAATGCTAACTATGGCTACACCTTC. This sequence joins TRBV6-6 and TRBJ1-2; no clear D gene. The CDR3 length is 16 residues. Germline loops: CDR1 MNHNY, CDR2 SVGAGI (reference sequence). V dropped 2 bases and J dropped 0 bases, with 13 bases sitting between them.